These T cell receptor beta chains were read from a single sample in a study of CD8+CD57+ T cells in acquired aplastic anemia. TCRdb re-called the reads with MiXCR, one entry per CDR3 protein. The repertoire holds over 150,000 distinct CDR3 sequences, with 70% to 80% as singletons. The sequencing sample was made of sorted CD4+, CD8+, or CD8+CD57+ T cells (not recorded which) from PBMCs. The receptors were sampled from a human donor with aplastic anemia. Each CDR3 is given with its conserved first and last residue. A D gene is named only where the DNA matches it firmly. Clone size, where shown, is once, few, many, or a class for clones that have expanded.

TRBJ2-7 TRBD2 - TRBV24-1 TGTGCCACCAGTGATTTGGCGGGAGGCTACGAGCAGTACTTC CATSDLAGGYEQYF
TRBJ2-5 - - TRBV10-3 TGTGCCAGCACCCATTGGGGGAGCCAAGAGACCCAGTACTTC CASTHWGSQETQYF
TRBJ2-7 TRBD1 - TRBV5-1 TGCGCCAGCAGCTTGGACGGACAGGGGGCACCCTACGAGCAGTACTTC CASSLDGQGAPYEQYF
TRBJ2-1 - - TRBV19 TGTGCCAGCAGCTGGGGAACAGGGAGCTACAATGAGCAGTTCTTC CASSWGTGSYNEQFF
TRBJ2-1 - - TRBV9 TGTGCCAGCAGTGAACGGGTCAATGAGCAGTTCTTC CASSERVNEQFF
TRBJ1-2 - - TRBV19 TGTGCCAGTAGTATAGGGTGGCGGGGCGAGGGATCATATGGCTACACCTTC CASSIGWRGEGSYGYTF
TRBJ2-1 - - TRBV6-4 TGTGCCAGCAGCCCACCCATGGAAGATGAGCAGTTCTTC CASSPPMEDEQFF
TRBJ2-1 TRBD2 once TRBV5-1 TGCGCCAGCAGCTTGGGGGCTAGCGGGAGAAATCGCAATGAGCAGTTCTTC CASSLGASGRNRNEQFF
TRBJ1-1 TRBD1 - TRBV15 TGTGCCACCAGTACTGCAGGGGGCCGGGCTGAAGCTTTCTTT CATSTAGGRAEAFF
TRBJ2-1 - - TRBV29-1 TGCAGCGTTGGTGTAGGGGATGAGCAGTTCTTC CSVGVGDEQFF
TRBJ2-7 - - TRBV7-2 TGTGCCAGCAGCCCTCAGGAGGGCAGCTACGAGCAGTACTTC CASSPQEGSYEQYF
TRBJ2-1 - - TRBV7-9 TGTGCCAGCAGCCAGACGGGCGATGAGCAGTTCTTC CASSQTGDEQFF
TRBJ2-7 TRBD2 once TRBV27 TGTGCCACCAAATTCGGGAGCGGGGGCTACGAGCAGTACTTC CATKFGSGGYEQYF
TRBJ1-2 - once TRBV20-1 TGCAGTGCTAGAAACGTCCAGACTAACTATGGCTACACCTTC CSARNVQTNYGYTF
TRBJ1-6 TRBD1 - TRBV10-2 TGCGCCAGCAGACAGACAGGGGAGTATAATTCACCCCTCCACTTT CASRQTGEYNSPLHF
TRBJ2-7 TRBD2 - TRBV9 TGTGCCAGCAGCGTAGGGGCGGGGGGCTCCTACGAGCAGTACTTC CASSVGAGGSYEQYF
TRBJ1-5 - many TRBV7-8 TGTGCCAGCAGCCACGACGGATATCAGCCCCAGCATTTT CASSHDGYQPQHF
TRBJ1-2 TRBD1 - TRBV19 TGTGCCAGTAGCGTGACAGGGCCCTATGGCTACACCTTC CASSVTGPYGYTF
TRBJ2-3 TRBD2 - TRBV11-2 TGTGCCAGCAGGCTAGGCTACAAGGGACTAGCGATTAGCACAGATACGCAGTATTTT CASRLGYKGLAISTDTQYF
TRBJ1-4 - - TRBV7-3 TGTGCCAGCAGCTTAGACAGTTCCGCTAATGAAAAACTGTTTTTT CASSLDSSANEKLFF
TRBJ1-3 - once TRBV10-3 TGTGCCATCAGTGACGGAGGAAACACCATATATTTT CAISDGGNTIYF
TRBJ1-1 - - TRBV6-6 TGTGCCAGCAGTCCACAGGAAAACACTGAAGCTTTCTTT CASSPQENTEAFF
TRBJ2-7 - - TRBV20-1 TGCAGTGCTATAGGGGGGGCAGGGTACGAGCAGTACTTC CSAIGGAGYEQYF
TRBJ2-7 TRBD1 once TRBV2 TGTGCCAGCAGTGGAAAGACGACAGGGTTGATCTACGAGCAGTACTTC CASSGKTTGLIYEQYF
TRBJ2-7 - - TRBV7-3 TGTGCCAGCAGCTTAACTCCCCGCCTGGGCCTTAACGAGCAGTACTTC CASSLTPRLGLNEQYF
TRBJ1-1 TRBD1 - TRBV5-1 TGCGCCAGCAGCCAGAACGGAGGGACAGCAGTGACTGAAGCTTTCTTT CASSQNGGTAVTEAFF
TRBJ2-2 TRBD2 - TRBV5-1 TGCGCCAGCAGCTTGGTGTGGCCAGGAGCGGGGGGCGACACCGGGGAGCTGTTTTTT CASSLVWPGAGGDTGELFF
TRBJ2-7 TRBD2 many TRBV4-2 TGTGCCAGCAGCCAAGGACTAGCGGGAGTAGAAACCCACGAGCAGTACTTC CASSQGLAGVETHEQYF
TRBJ2-7 - - TRBV7-8 TGTGCCAGCAGCTTATCCGGGACATCTGGGGCCTTC CASSLSGTSGAF
TRBJ2-2 TRBD2 once TRBV5-1 TGCGCCAGCACCCTCGGGGGGGCAGGGACCGGGGAGCTGTTTTTT CASTLGGAGTGELFF
TRBJ1-6 - many TRBV10-1 TGCGCCAGCAGTGAGTCAGGGGAGATTTCACCCCTCCACTTT CASSESGEISPLHF
TRBJ2-1 - - TRBV27 TGTGCCAGCAGTTTCGGAGACAATGAGCAGTTCTTC CASSFGDNEQFF
TRBJ2-1 TRBD2 - TRBV24-1 TGTGCCACCAGTGCCTCCGGGGGGTCCTACAATGAGCAGTTCTTC CATSASGGSYNEQFF
TRBJ2-2 - - TRBV24-1 TGTGCCACCAGTGACCGGAGTACCGGGGAGCTGTTTTTT CATSDRSTGELFF
TRBJ1-1 - - TRBV6-1 TGTGCCAGCAGTGAAGCTACAGTCATGAACACTGAAGCTTTCTTT CASSEATVMNTEAFF
TRBJ2-5 TRBD2 - TRBV24-1 TGTGCCACCAGTGATAACGGACTAGCGGGAGCAGGGGAGACCCAGTACTTC CATSDNGLAGAGETQYF
TRBJ2-2 - - TRBV20-1 TGCAGTGCTAAGGACTACCTGAACACCGGGGAGCTGTTTTTT CSAKDYLNTGELFF
TRBJ2-5 TRBD1 - TRBV2 TGTGCCAGCAGTGGGACAGGCCAAGAGACCCAGTACTTC CASSGTGQETQYF
TRBJ1-1 - - TRBV10-1 TGCGCCAGCAGTGAAGATAGGGGAGCCATGAACACTGAAGCTTTCTTT CASSEDRGAMNTEAFF
TRBJ1-3 - - TRBV7-2 TGTGCCAGCAGCTTAGCGCGTACCTCTGGAAACACCATATATTTT CASSLARTSGNTIYF
TRBJ1-2 - - TRBV24-1 TGTGCCACCAGTGATTTGCAAATCGGTGCAGGGTTCTATGGCTACACCTTC CATSDLQIGAGFYGYTF
TRBJ2-7 TRBD1 - TRBV7-8 TGTGCCAGCAGCTTAGACGGGACAGGGTTTTACGAGCAGTACTTC CASSLDGTGFYEQYF
TRBJ1-5 - - TRBV20-1 TGCAGTGCTGGCCCCGGGGGCGCGGGGCAGCCCCAGCATTTT CSAGPGGAGQPQHF
TRBJ2-7 - few TRBV7-9 TGTGCCAGCAGCTTAACGGGAATCTCCTACGAGCAGTACTTC CASSLTGISYEQYF
TRBJ2-2 TRBD1 - TRBV15 TGTGCCACCAGCAGAATTACAGGGGGGACCGGGGAGCTGTTTTTT CATSRITGGTGELFF
TRBJ2-1 - - TRBV19 TGTGCCAGTAGCCGAAGGAGCTCCTACAATGAGCAGTTCTTC CASSRRSSYNEQFF
TRBJ2-3 - - TRBV2 TGTGCCAGCAGCGGTCCTACGCAGTATTTT CASSGPTQYF
TRBJ1-2 - - TRBV5-4 TGTGCCAGCAACTTCCGGGGGGCTTGGGGCTACACCTTC CASNFRGAWGYTF